One sample yielded the 25 T cell receptor beta chains listed below, sequenced in a study of shared clonotypes between healthy human individuals. TCRdb's table, derived via immunoSEQ multiplex PCR, lists solely in-frame clones and lacks some. Of about 2 million clones listed, around 95% are singletons. The source material was naive CD4+ T cells sorted from blood. As for subset: CD45RA+ positively selected. The receptors here all came from a young man in good health.

J is TRBJ2-7 and V is TRBV7-9, with a possible D match to TRBD2 (6 bases). The V gene lost 2 bases and the J gene lost 2 bases, with 10 bases spanning the gap. Germline lookup yields CDR1 SEHNR and CDR2 FQNEAQ (reference sequence). This CDR3 is built from 14 residues. CDR3 sequence: CASSLRRDPYEQYF. The CDR3 region has the DNA TGTGCCAGCAGCTTAAGGCGGGACCCCTACGAGCAGTACTTC. Full variable domain (rest looked up from reference TRBV7-9 and TRBJ2-7): DTGVSQNPRHKITKRGQNVTFRCDPISEHNRLYWYRQTLGQGPEFLTYFQNEAQLEKSRLLSDRFSAERPKGSFSTLEIQRTEQGDSAMYLCASSLRRDPYEQYFGPGTRLTVT.

V and J are TRBV5-5 and TRBJ1-6, with a possible D match to TRBD1 (5 bases). CDR3 length: 16 amino acids. Trimming removed 4 bases from V and 7 bases from J, with 18 bases in between. Germline V gene data show CDR1 as SGHKS and CDR2 as YYEKEE (reference sequence). CDR3 amino acids: CASSPPGGEGNSPLHF. The CDR3 DNA follows: TGTGCCAGCAGCCCACCGGGGGGGGAAGGGAATTCACCCCTCCACTTT. Using reference TRBV5-5 and TRBJ1-6 for the parts outside the CDR3, the full variable domain is DAGVTQSPTHLIKTRGQQVTLRCSPISGHKSVSWYQQVLGQGPQFIFQYYEKEERGRGNFPDRFSARQFPNYSSELNVNALLLGDSALYLCASSPPGGEGNSPLHFGNGTRLTVT.

The DNA of the CDR3 is TGTGCCAGTAGTCCGGTAGCCGTGGATACGCAGTATTTT. It codes for CASSPVAVDTQYF. J is TRBJ2-3 and V is TRBV19; D remains unclear. Trimming took off 5 bases at V and 6 bases at J, with 12 bases between the two ends. The CDR3 has 13 amino acids. Germline lookup yields CDR1 LNHDA and CDR2 SQIVND (reference sequence). The complete variable domain, with remaining parts taken from reference TRBV19 and TRBJ2-3, reads DGGITQSPKYLFRKEGQNVTLSCEQNLNHDAMYWYRQDPGQGLRLIYYSQIVNDFQKGDIAEGYSVSREKKESFPLTVTSAQKNPTAFYLCASSPVAVDTQYFGPGTRLTVL.

The rearrangement links TRBV2 to TRBJ2-5, with D uncertain. Trimming removed 2 bases at V and 5 bases at J, with 15 bases between. Germline V gene sequence: CDR1 SNHLY, CDR2 FYNNEI. The CDR3 consists of 15 residues. The CDR3 coding sequence is TGTGCCAGCAGTGAACCAGGCCGGGCTGGGGAGACCCAGTACTTC. Its translation: CASSEPGRAGETQYF.

This clone was recorded once. This chain uses TRBV7-2 with TRBJ2-1; D gene unclear. With 5 bases removed from V and 6 bases from J, the gap between germline ends came to 11 bases. The CDR3 has 13 amino acids. Germline V CDR1 and CDR2: SGHTA, FQGNSA. CDR3 bases: TGTGCCAGCAGCACCCTCTCCCTCAATGAGCAGTTCTTC. Protein: CASSTLSLNEQFF.

This clone has just one count. CDR3 nucleotide sequence: TGTGCCAGCAGTCCAGCGACCCGGGGACGCACAGATACGCAGTATTTT. Encoded protein: CASSPATRGRTDTQYF. The chain couples TRBV6-6 to TRBJ2-3, with D tentatively TRBD1 or TRBD2 (5 bases each). This CDR3 has 16 residues. V was clipped by 5 bases and J by 1 base, with 16 bases between them. Germline CDR1 and CDR2: MNHNY and SVGAGI (reference sequence).

This chain joins TRBV28 and TRBJ1-5, with 7 bases lining up with TRBD1. From germline, CDR1 is MDHEN and CDR2 SYDVKM. This CDR3 comprises 17 residues. V was clipped by 4 bases and J by 6 bases; unmatched bases: 15. CDR3 DNA sequence: TGTGCCAGCAGTTCCGCCGAATTACAGGGGACGGGTCAGCCCCAGCATTTT. It codes for CASSSAELQGTGQPQHF.

The V gene is TRBV6-1, the J gene TRBJ2-7, with 7 positions matching TRBD1. Looked up from germline, CDR1 is MNHNS and CDR2 is SASEGT. Trimming took 6 bases from V and 0 from J; bases not matched to a gene: 8. The CDR3 is made up of 15 amino acids. In nucleotides, the CDR3 is TGTGCCAGCAGGTTAGGGACAGCGAGCTCCTACGAGCAGTACTTC. This translates into CASRLGTASSYEQYF.

With regard to this clone: In the same sample, other DNA sequences code for this CDR3. The chain has TRBV7-9 and TRBJ2-3, with unresolved D. This CDR3 comprises 14 residues. Trimming pared 3 bases from V and 0 bases from J, leaving 7 bases between. Germline V CDR1 and CDR2: SEHNR, FQNEAQ (reference sequence). In DNA, the CDR3 is TGTGCCAGCAGCTTTGAAGGGAGCACAGATACGCAGTATTTT. This encodes CASSFEGSTDTQYF.

The chain uses TRBV7-3 and TRBJ1-1, with D perhaps matching TRBD1 (6 bases). Trimming took 6 bases from V and 2 from J, leaving 10 bases between them. The CDR3 is made up of 13 amino acids. CDR1 SGHTA and CDR2 FQGTGA come from the germline V gene. The CDR3 bases are TGTGCCAGCAGAAACAGGGAAAACACTGAAGCTTTCTTT. The encoded protein is CASRNRENTEAFF.

Of note for this clone: This may arise from a read error, as a much more abundant clone is one base away. The rearrangement joins TRBV30 to TRBJ1-6; 10 nucleotides line up with TRBD1. CDR1 is GTSNPN, CDR2 SVGIG, per germline (reference sequence). The CDR3 has 16 residues. The CDR3 region is CARSLTRTGGESPLHF. Here the CDR3 DNA reads TGTGCCCGGAGTCTGACGCGGACAGGGGGTGAGTCACCCCTCCACTTT.

The chain is built from TRBV5-6 and TRBJ1-4, with D possibly being TRBD1 (5 bases). The CDR3 has 12 residues. Germline CDR1 is SGHDT and CDR2 is YYEEEE. The V gene lost 8 bases and the J gene lost 5 bases, with 10 bases spanning the gap. The CDR3 DNA reads TGTGCCAGTCATAGACAGAATGAAAAACTGTTTTTT. Translating gives CASHRQNEKLFF.

V and J are TRBV10-1 and TRBJ2-5, with D maybe TRBD1 (6 bases). Germline CDR1 WNHNN, CDR2 SYGVQD (reference sequence). The CDR3 consists of 14 residues. Trimming took 5 bases from V and 2 from J, leaving 12 bases between them. The DNA of the CDR3 is TGCGCCAGCAGTTCCAGGGGTCTGCAAGAGACCCAGTACTTC. Translated: CASSSRGLQETQYF.

This chain links TRBV7-9 with TRBJ1-4; D is uncertain. V gave up 6 bases and J gave up 10 bases, with 15 bases separating them. The germline CDR1 and CDR2 sequences are SEHNR and FQNEAQ (reference sequence). The CDR3 totals 13 residues. CDR3 sequence (DNA): TGTGCCAGCAGTTCCGACCTCTACGGAAAACTGTTTTTT. Amino acids: CASSSDLYGKLFF.

J is TRBJ2-1 and V is TRBV28, with TRBD2 matching over 9 bases. This CDR3 is built from 15 residues. With V trimmed by 6 bases and J by 5 bases, 8 bases remained unmatched. Germline values: CDR1 MDHEN, CDR2 SYDVKM. The CDR3 nucleotides are TGTGCCAGCAGCGGGACTAGCCTCGTCGACAATGAGCAGTTCTTC. This codes for CASSGTSLVDNEQFF.

The chain employs TRBV28 and TRBJ2-2; possible D gene TRBD2, 7 bases. This CDR3 is 17 amino acids long. Germline CDR1 is MDHEN and CDR2 is SYDVKM. V gave up 4 bases and J gave up 0 bases, with 15 bases separating them. The chain's CDR3 is CASSSGGLKSNTGELFF. The CDR3 DNA follows: TGTGCCAGCAGTTCGGGGGGCCTGAAGTCGAACACCGGGGAGCTGTTTTTT. The variable domain in full, with the rest retrieved from reference TRBV28 and TRBJ2-2, is DVKVTQSSRYLVKRTGEKVFLECVQDMDHENMFWYRQDPGLGLRLIYFSYDVKMKEKGDIPEGYSVSREKKERFSLILESASTNQTSMYLCASSSGGLKSNTGELFFGEGSRLTVL.

As DNA, the CDR3 is TGTGCCAGCAGTGACTGGGCCCCGGGACAGGGCCCCCACTATGGCTACACCTTC. Translation gives CASSDWAPGQGPHYGYTF. V and J are TRBV6-4 and TRBJ1-2, with 9 positions matching TRBD1. The J segment lost 3 bases and the V segment lost 1 base, leaving 12 bases of the junction unmatched. There are 18 residues in the CDR3. In germline, CDR1 is MRHNA, CDR2 SNTAGT.

The chain carries TRBV11-1 and TRBJ2-7, with 8 bases matching TRBD1. CDR1 and CDR2 from the germline V gene are SGHAT and FQDESV (reference sequence). Losses at the gene ends were 2 bases for V and 5 bases for J; bases not matched to a gene: 8. The CDR3 runs to 15 residues. CDR3 region: CASSLLETGVHEQYF. The CDR3 DNA sequence: TGTGCCAGCAGCTTACTCGAGACAGGGGTCCACGAGCAGTACTTC.

The chain employs TRBV19 and TRBJ2-7; possibly TRBD2 for D (5 bases). Germline V gives CDR1 LNHDA, CDR2 SQIVND (reference sequence). Trimming stripped 3 bases from V and 3 bases from J, with 12 bases between. The CDR3 is 14 amino acids. CDR3 bases: TGTGCCAGTAGTATTGCTGCGGGTGACTACGAGCAGTACTTC. This codes for CASSIAAGDYEQYF.

As for this clone: Other DNA sequences from this sample encode an identical CDR3 as well. The chain joins TRBV28 to TRBJ1-5, with 10 bases fitting TRBD1. J was trimmed by 3 bases and V by 5 bases; bases with no gene match: 4. The CDR3 totals 15 residues. CDR1 and CDR2 from the germline V gene are MDHEN and SYDVKM. CDR3 loop: CASSRDRGSNQPQHF. CDR3 sequence (DNA): TGTGCCAGCAGTCGGGACAGGGGTTCCAATCAGCCCCAGCATTTT. Drawing the rest from reference TRBV28 and TRBJ1-5, the complete variable domain is DVKVTQSSRYLVKRTGEKVFLECVQDMDHENMFWYRQDPGLGLRLIYFSYDVKMKEKGDIPEGYSVSREKKERFSLILESASTNQTSMYLCASSRDRGSNQPQHFGDGTRLSIL.

V is TRBV6-1 and J is TRBJ1-5, with 7 bases matching TRBD1. Germline values: CDR1 MNHNS, CDR2 SASEGT. V dropped 7 bases and J dropped 5; count of bases not matched to a gene: 8. The CDR3 covers 14 residues. The CDR3 DNA reads as TGTGCCAGCACTCACCGGGACAGAGATCAGCCCCAGCATTTT. It translates to CASTHRDRDQPQHF.

This clone has a single count. The CDR3 region has the DNA TGTGCCAGCCCCCAAGGGAAACTATTGCGGGAGGGTGGCACAGATACGCAGTATTTT. Its protein product is CASPQGKLLREGGTDTQYF. This chain links TRBV6-8 with TRBJ2-3; 9 bases fit TRBD2. The CDR3 totals 19 residues. Germline loops: CDR1 MNHGY, CDR2 SAAAGT. The V and J ends lost 8 bases and 1 base, in that order; junction bases with no gene match: 19.

V and J are TRBV9 and TRBJ2-5, with D perhaps assigned TRBD1 or TRBD2 (5 bases each). Between the trimmed V and J ends, which lost 0 bases and 1 base, there was a span of 19 bases. CDR1 SGDLS and CDR2 YYNGEE come from the germline V gene. The CDR3 covers 18 residues. The CDR3 DNA reads TGTGCCAGCAGCGTAGACGGTGGGGGTTTGGGGTTCCAAGAGACCCAGTACTTC. Protein product: CASSVDGGGLGFQETQYF.

The chain employs TRBV19 and TRBJ1-1; no firm D call. Trimming pared 3 bases from V and 1 base from J, leaving 3 bases between. Germline lookup yields CDR1 LNHDA and CDR2 SQIVND (reference sequence). The CDR3 consists of 12 residues. The CDR3 DNA follows: TGTGCCAGTAGTATCGGGAACACTGAAGCTTTCTTT. This translates into CASSIGNTEAFF.

J is TRBJ2-7 and V is TRBV4-3; TRBD1 or TRBD2 may be the D gene (6 bases each). The CDR3 runs 15 residues. Trimming left V 0 bases short and J 3 bases short, with 12 bases between. Per germline, CDR1 LGHNA and CDR2 YSLEER. For the CDR3, the DNA is TGCGCCAGCAGCCAAGAACCCAGGGGACTCTACGAGCAGTACTTC. This gives the protein CASSQEPRGLYEQYF.